Listed below are T cell receptor beta chains from one sample, sequenced in a study of CD8+CD57+ T cells in acquired aplastic anemia. TCRdb recomputed calls from the reads with MiXCR, one row per CDR3 protein. The sample lists approximately 380,000 distinct CDR3 sequences; 65% to 75% were seen once. Material: sorted CD4+, CD8+, or CD8+CD57+ T cells (not recorded which) from PBMCs. These receptors were obtained from a human donor in good health, serving as a control. Both conserved end residues are part of each CDR3. The order of the fields is clone size, D gene, V gene, J gene, CDR3 DNA, CDR3 protein. A D gene is named only where the DNA matches it firmly. Clone size appears in some rows only: once, few, many, or a class for an expanded clone.

>.|.|TRBV7-9|TRBJ2-5
TGTGCCAGCAGCCTTCCCGAGGGACAACGATACGAGCAGTTC
CASSLPEGQRYEQF
>many|TRBD1|TRBV19|TRBJ1-4
TGTGCCAGTAGTGCGGACAGGACTAATGAAAAACTGTTTTTT
CASSADRTNEKLFF
>.|.|TRBV2|TRBJ2-2
TGTGCCAGCAGTCGGGAAGGGGGTATCGGCGAGCTGTCTTTT
CASSREGGIGELSF
>few|TRBD2|TRBV30|TRBJ2-2
TGTGCCTGGGCGAATACGGGGGGATACACCACCGGGGAGCTGTTTTTT
CAWANTGGYTTGELFF
>.|.|TRBV6-5|TRBJ2-2
TGTGCCAGCAACCCGCAGGGCAACACGAACACCGGGGAGCTGTTTTTT
CASNPQGNTNTGELFF
>.|TRBD1|TRBV5-4|TRBJ1-6
TGTGCCAGCAGCCAGGGGGTAGATAATTCACCCCTCCACTTT
CASSQGVDNSPLHF
>.|TRBD2|TRBV12-3/TRBV12-4|TRBJ2-7
TGTGCCAGCACCCTACTAGCGGGCGGCGAGCAGTACTTC
CASTLLAGGEQYF
>many|.|TRBV9|TRBJ1-1
TGTGCCAGCAGCCCTAGTGTGGGTAGCACTGAAGCTTTCTTT
CASSPSVGSTEAFF
>.|.|TRBV7-2|TRBJ1-2
TGTGCCAGCAGCCCCGCGGGGGGGGATGGCTACACCTTC
CASSPAGGDGYTF
>.|.|TRBV4-1|TRBJ2-7
TGCAGCATCGGAGGCGGGCAGCTTCTCCCGGAGCAGTACTTC
CSIGGGQLLPEQYF
>.|.|TRBV7-2|TRBJ2-7
TGTGCCAGCAGCTTAATGTACCGTGGGGAAGAGGGTCAGTACTTC
CASSLMYRGEEGQYF
>few|.|TRBV3-1|TRBJ1-6
TGTGCCAGCAGCCTCGGACGGGGGGATAATTCACCCCTCCACTTT
CASSLGRGDNSPLHF
>.|.|TRBV7-8|TRBJ2-1
TGTGCCAGCAGCTTAGATGGGACGGCGGATGAGCAGTTCTTC
CASSLDGTADEQFF
>.|.|TRBV5-1|TRBJ2-6
TGCGCCAGCAGCTTGGCCGCTGGAGCAAGCAACGTCCTGACTTTC
CASSLAAGASNVLTF
>.|TRBD2|TRBV10-1|TRBJ2-3
TGCGCCAGCGGTGCCAACGGGCGGGGGGGGTCCAATACGCAGTATTTT
CASGANGRGGSNTQYF
>.|TRBD2|TRBV15|TRBJ2-7
TGTGCCACCAGCAGAGGGCCGGGGGGGAACTACGAGCAGTACTTC
CATSRGPGGNYEQYF